Included here is one TCR beta chain sequence, with context. Antigen unknown. This entry comes from a study of response to subunit inactivated influenza vaccine. Study observations and caveats: New T cells are recruited in small numbers by each seasonal influenza vaccination, according to the authors' suggestion.

The CDR3 length is 19 residues. V was shortened by 2 bases and J by 0 bases, with 17 bases between the two germline ends. The germline gives CDR1 LGHNA, CDR2 YNFKEQ. Each CDR3 protein gets one entry after TCRdb re-called the RT-PCR reads with MiXCR. The data show 450,000 to 600,000 distinct CDR3 sequences, under 9% seen once. V is TRBV4-2 and J is TRBJ2-6; TRBD1 or TRBD2 may be the D gene (5 bases each). The sequence was collected from a man aged 50-75 years who received an inactivated influenza vaccine. The sequenced sample was PBMCs from blood, obtained roughly 24 months after vaccination. The CDR3 region has the DNA TGTGCCAGCAGCCAAAGAACGGGACCCAGGACCTCTGGGGCCAACGTCCTGACTTTC. It is translated as CASSQRTGPRTSGANVLTF.